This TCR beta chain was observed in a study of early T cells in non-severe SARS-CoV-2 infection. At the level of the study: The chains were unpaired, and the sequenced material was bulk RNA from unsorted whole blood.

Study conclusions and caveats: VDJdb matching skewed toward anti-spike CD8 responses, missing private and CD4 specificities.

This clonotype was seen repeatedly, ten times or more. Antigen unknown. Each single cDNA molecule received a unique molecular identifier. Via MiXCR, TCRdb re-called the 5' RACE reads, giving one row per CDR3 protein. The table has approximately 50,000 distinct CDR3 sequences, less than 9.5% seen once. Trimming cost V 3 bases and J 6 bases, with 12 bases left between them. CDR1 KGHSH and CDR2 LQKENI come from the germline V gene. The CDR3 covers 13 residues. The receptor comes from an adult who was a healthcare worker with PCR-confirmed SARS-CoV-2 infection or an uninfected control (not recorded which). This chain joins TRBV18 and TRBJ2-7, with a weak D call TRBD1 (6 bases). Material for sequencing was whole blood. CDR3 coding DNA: TGTGCCAGCTCACCGGGGGCTTCTGGCGAGCAGTACTTC. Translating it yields CASSPGASGEQYF.